This T cell receptor beta chain was identified during a study of identical twins. Study findings and constraints: Sequences that were beta out-of-frame showed weaker excess twin sharing.

The V gene's germline CDR1 is SGHDN and CDR2 FVKESK. Trimming stripped 2 bases from V and 5 bases from J, with 7 bases between. The CDR3 extends over 13 amino acids. The cDNA had a unique molecular identifier and a template-switch universal primer site. TCRdb re-called the 5' RACE reads through MiXCR, storing one row per CDR3 protein. The sample has 350,000 to 400,000 distinct CDR3 sequences; approximately 8.7% are singletons. In regard to this clonotype: The target antigen is unknown.

The sample comprised naive T cells sorted from blood. J is TRBJ1-5 and V is TRBV14; D remains unclear. The clonotype comes from a woman aged 45-60 years in good health. CDR3 protein: CASSQYGDQPQHF. CDR3 sequence (DNA): TGTGCCAGCAGCCAATATGGAGATCAGCCCCAGCATTTT.